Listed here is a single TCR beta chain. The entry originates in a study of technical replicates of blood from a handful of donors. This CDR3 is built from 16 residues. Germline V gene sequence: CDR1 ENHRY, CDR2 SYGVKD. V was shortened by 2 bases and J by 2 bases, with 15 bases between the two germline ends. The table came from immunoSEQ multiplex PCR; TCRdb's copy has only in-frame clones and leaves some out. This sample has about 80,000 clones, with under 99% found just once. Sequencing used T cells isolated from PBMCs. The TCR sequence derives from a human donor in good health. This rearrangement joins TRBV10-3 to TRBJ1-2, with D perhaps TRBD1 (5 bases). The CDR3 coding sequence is TGTGCCATCAGTGAGGTAAAGGGAGGGGCCAACTATGGCTACACCTTC. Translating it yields CAISEVKGGANYGYTF.